These 19 T cell receptor beta chains share one sample of origin, sequenced in a study of blood T cells in healthy people across ages (dated by TCRdb to the mid-2010s). The library came from 5' RACE. The run used an Illumina HiSeq 2500. The second PCR ran for roughly 7 to 11 cycles and used a J-beta primer mix along with a sample-barcoded 5' primer. The raw public data were reprocessed by TCRdb itself: fastp quality trimming at Q25, MiXCR clonotype calling, in-frame beta chains only. Under each unique CDR3 protein, matching rows form one entry showing the most common genes and DNA. Counted in this sample were 700,000 to 1,000,000 distinct CDR3 sequences; under 55% of them appeared once. Together, the top ten hold about 19% of the sample. The material sequenced was blood. Source of these receptors: a man in his 60s in good health.

This clonotype was seen more than once but under ten times. The chain carries TRBV27 and TRBJ2-5; TRBD1 matches 8 bases. The CDR3 length is 16 residues. Unmatched junction bases numbered 11, after V lost 5 bases and J lost 3 bases. Germline lookup yields CDR1 MNHEY and CDR2 SMNVEV (reference sequence). The CDR3 sequence is CASSPLPGQGEETQYF. CDR3 DNA: TGTGCCAGCAGTCCGCTCCCCGGACAGGGAGAAGAGACCCAGTACTTC.

V is TRBV9 and J is TRBJ2-1; TRBD2 agrees at 8 bases. Germline V gene sequence: CDR1 SGDLS, CDR2 YYNGEE. Trimming removed 0 bases from V and 4 bases from J; junction bases left unmatched: 6. This CDR3 is built from 16 residues. The CDR3 loop reads CASSVGGGGTYNEQFF. DNA of the CDR3: TGTGCCAGCAGCGTAGGGGGCGGGGGGACTTACAATGAGCAGTTCTTC.

The V gene is TRBV10-3, the J gene TRBJ1-1; no reliable D call. In germline, CDR1 is ENHRY, CDR2 SYGVKD. V was pared by 10 bases and J by 0 bases, with 21 bases between. The CDR3 length is 16 residues. CDR3 in DNA: TGTGCCACCCATCCCCCGATAAGCAACATGAACACTGAAGCTTTCTTT. This encodes CATHPPISNMNTEAFF.

The chain uses TRBV29-1 and TRBJ2-1; D might be TRBD2 (5 bases). Germline loops: CDR1 SQVTM, CDR2 ANQGSEA. The germline V and J ends were trimmed by 1 base and 5 bases, with 12 bases remaining between them. There are 14 residues in the CDR3. CDR3 region: CSVEARLLNNEQFF. CDR3 in DNA: TGCAGCGTTGAAGCTAGACTACTTAACAATGAGCAGTTCTTC.

The chain joins TRBV7-2 to TRBJ1-1, with 10 bases aligning to TRBD1. The CDR3 totals 16 residues. From germline, CDR1 is SGHTA and CDR2 FQGNSA. Trimming removed 2 bases from V and 5 bases from J; junction bases left unmatched: 8. CDR3 DNA: TGTGCCAGCAGCTTACCGGGACAGGGGAGGAGGACTGAAGCTTTCTTT. Its protein is CASSLPGQGRRTEAFF.

This clonotype was found a few times. The CDR3 spells CASSRDRASNQPQHF. Written as DNA, the CDR3 is TGTGCCAGCAGTCGGGACAGGGCTAGCAATCAGCCCCAGCATTTT. This chain links TRBV6-6 with TRBJ1-5; 9 bases agree with TRBD1. Germline V gene sequence: CDR1 MNHNY, CDR2 SVGAGI (reference sequence). CDR3 length: 15 residues. After removal of 5 bases from V and 0 bases from J, the junction contained 2 bases not matched to a gene.

V gene TRBV6-2 or TRBV6-3 combines with J gene TRBJ1-1, with D unresolved. V dropped 5 bases and J dropped 7 bases, with 17 bases sitting between them. This CDR3 has 14 residues. The germline CDR1 and CDR2 sequences are MNHEY and SVGEGT. The CDR3 protein is CASSGKGKTFEAFF. CDR3 in DNA: TGTGCCAGCAGTGGGAAAGGTAAAACCTTTGAAGCTTTCTTT.

V usage is TRBV12-3 or TRBV12-4 and J usage is TRBJ2-1, with D possibly being TRBD1 (6 bases). The CDR3 length is 14 residues. V was cut by 3 bases and J by 10 bases, with 16 bases left in between. The CDR3 DNA is TGTGCCAGCAGTTTCGGTCAGGGGAACTACGAGCAGTTCTTC. It encodes CASSFGQGNYEQFF.

The chain couples TRBV14 to TRBJ1-4; D gene uncertain. Germline CDR1 is SGHDN and CDR2 is FVKESK. V dropped 0 bases and J dropped 0 bases, with 8 bases sitting between them. This CDR3 comprises 16 residues. CDR3 sequence: CASSQDGGATNEKLFF. CDR3 coding DNA: TGTGCCAGCAGCCAAGATGGCGGAGCAACTAATGAAAAACTGTTTTTT.

Many counts were recorded for this clonotype. This sequence joins TRBV7-3 and TRBJ2-7; D uncertain. This CDR3 spans 13 amino acids. V lost 0 bases, J lost 4 bases, and 7 bases lay in between. Germline V gene sequence: CDR1 SGHTA, CDR2 FQGTGA. CDR3 loop: CASSLTLGYEQYF. CDR3 in DNA: TGTGCCAGCAGCTTAACTCTAGGTTACGAGCAGTACTTC.

The table lists this clonotype with a count of one. This chain links TRBV20-1 with TRBJ2-5, with 8 bases lining up with TRBD2. V lost 4 bases and J lost 11; bases outside the gene matches: 15. The CDR3 runs 14 residues. Germline CDR1 reads DFQATT; CDR2 reads SNEGSKA (reference sequence). The CDR3 bases are TGCAGTGCTAACCTTCCACTAGCGGACAATGAGCAGTACTTC. As protein: CSANLPLADNEQYF.

The rearrangement joins TRBV12-3 or TRBV12-4 to TRBJ1-1, with D possibly being TRBD1 (6 bases). Trimming took off 6 bases at V and 4 bases at J, with 12 bases between the two ends. The CDR3 has 13 residues. In nucleotides, the CDR3 is TGTGCCAGCAGAGGGGGGTTTGGCACTGAAGCTTTCTTT. Protein: CASRGGFGTEAFF.

CDR3 protein: CASSYSDGEALPNEQFF. The DNA for the CDR3 is TGTGCCAGCAGTTACTCTGACGGGGAGGCCCTACCAAATGAGCAGTTCTTC. V gene TRBV6-2 or TRBV6-3 combines with J gene TRBJ2-1, with D possibly being TRBD2 (6 bases). The V end lost 0 bases, the J end lost 7 bases, and 19 bases lay between the germline ends. Germline V gives CDR1 MNHEY, CDR2 SVGEGT. The CDR3 is made up of 17 amino acids.

This clonotype was detected many times. This sequence joins TRBV6-5 and TRBJ1-1, with D possibly matching TRBD1 (5 bases). The germline gives CDR1 MNHEY, CDR2 SVGAGI. V was clipped by 2 bases and J by 7 bases, with 11 bases between them. The CDR3 loop spans 13 amino acids. For the CDR3, the DNA is TGTGCCAGCAGTTACGGGACGTCGTTTGAAGCTTTCTTT. This encodes CASSYGTSFEAFF.

The V gene is TRBV20-1, the J gene TRBJ2-3; tentatively, D is TRBD2 (7 bases). The V and J ends lost 7 bases and 1 base respectively, with 18 bases between them. Germline V CDR1 and CDR2: DFQATT, SNEGSKA (reference sequence). There are 15 residues in the CDR3. CDR3 nucleotides: TGCAGTGGAAACGTGTGGGGGGGCGGCACAGATACGCAGTATTTT. It codes for CSGNVWGGGTDTQYF.

The table lists this clonotype with a few counts. The chain employs TRBV5-1 and TRBJ2-4; 7 bases align to TRBD2. CDR3 length equals 17 residues. V was clipped by 0 bases and J by 7 bases; unmatched bases: 13. Germline CDR1 and CDR2: SGHRS and YFSETQ. CDR3 bases: TGCGCCAGCAGCTTGGAGGCTAGCGGCGGGATTACTAACATTCAGTACTTC. Translation: CASSLEASGGITNIQYF.

The chain couples TRBV6-2 or TRBV6-3 to TRBJ1-2, with 7 bases lining up with TRBD1. The CDR3 sequence is 16 residues long. In germline, CDR1 is MNHEY, CDR2 SVGEGT. Trimming at V came to 6 bases and at J to 5 bases, leaving 15 bases not matched to a gene. CDR3 bases: TGTGCCAGCAGCCCTACAAAACGACAGGGCGGGTATGGCTACACCTTC. This encodes CASSPTKRQGGYGYTF.

Note on this clonotype: A read error may explain this, as a much larger clone is one base away. V and J are TRBV3-1 and TRBJ2-1; TRBD1 matches at 8 bases. The last part of the DNA fits TRBJ2-7 better; the J call may be wrong. Per germline, CDR1 LGHDT and CDR2 YNNKEL (reference sequence). This CDR3 region has 15 residues. CDR3: CASSPGTGRYNEQYF. The CDR3 DNA follows: TGTGCCAGCAGCCCCGGGACAGGTAGATACAATGAGCAGTACTTC.

The rearrangement links TRBV15 to TRBJ1-6, with D uncertain. The V end lost 5 bases, the J end lost 7 bases, and 12 bases lay between the germline ends. There are 14 residues in the CDR3. Germline CDR1 and CDR2: LNHNV and YYDKDF (reference sequence). CDR3 protein: CATSRASENSPLHF. CDR3 DNA: TGTGCCACCAGCCGGGCCTCAGAAAATTCACCCCTCCACTTT.